The next 32 T cell receptor beta chains were all read from a single sample in a study of OX40 agonist ivuxolimab in advanced cancers. The method was immunoSEQ multiplex PCR; TCRdb's version includes in-frame clones alone and lacks a portion of them. The sample lists fewer than 55,000 clones, about 90% occurring once. Source: CD4+ or CD8+ T cells sorted from blood, taken in a trial of the OX40 agonist ivuxolimab. These receptors were taken from an adult with an advanced solid tumor such as melanoma, head and neck, liver or kidney cancer.

The chain links TRBV19 to TRBJ1-5; 9 bases align to TRBD1. Germline V gives CDR1 LNHDA, CDR2 SQIVND (reference sequence). The CDR3 loop spans 14 amino acids. V was clipped by 6 bases and J by 5 bases; unmatched bases: 5. CDR3 sequence: CASRPGQGYQPQHF. DNA of the CDR3: TGTGCCAGTAGGCCGGGACAGGGTTATCAGCCCCAGCATTTT.

The chain joins TRBV6-6 to TRBJ2-2; no firm D call. This CDR3 contains 12 residues. V lost 2 bases and J 5 bases, leaving 3 bases between the germline ends. CDR1 and CDR2 from the germline V gene are MNHNY and SVGAGI (reference sequence). In DNA, the CDR3 is TGTGCCAGCAGTTACGGAACCGGGGAGCTGTTTTTT. Protein: CASSYGTGELFF.

The V and J genes are TRBV7-2 and TRBJ2-4; D unclear. Trimming shortened V by 0 bases and J by 10 bases, and 16 bases separated the two germline ends. CDR3 length equals 15 residues. Per germline, CDR1 SGHTA and CDR2 FQGNSA. The CDR3 DNA sequence: TGTGCCAGCAGCTTAGCGGAAAAAGGTGGGCGGATTCAGTACTTC. Encoded protein: CASSLAEKGGRIQYF.

The gene calls are TRBV2 and TRBJ2-1, with 7 bases lining up with TRBD2. Losses at the gene ends were 3 bases for V and 9 bases for J; bases not matched to a gene: 8. The germline V gene has CDR1 SNHLY and CDR2 FYNNEI. This CDR3 region has 14 residues. CDR3 coding DNA: TGTGCCAGCAGTGACCGCCGACTAGCCCCTGAGCAGTTCTTC. This sequence encodes CASSDRRLAPEQFF.

The chain combines TRBV12-5 with TRBJ2-3; 7 bases fit TRBD1. The trim removed 4 bases at V and 0 bases at J, leaving 7 bases unmatched. CDR3 length: 16 residues. Germline values: CDR1 LGHNT, CDR2 FRNRAP. This chain's CDR3 is CASGSGQAESTDTQYF. CDR3 coding DNA: TGTGCTAGTGGTTCCGGACAGGCGGAAAGCACAGATACGCAGTATTTT.

The chain links TRBV29-1 to TRBJ1-1; D possibly corresponds to TRBD1 (5 bases). V lost 4 bases, J lost 6 bases, and 24 bases lay in between. CDR1 is SQVTM and CDR2 is ANQGSEA in the germline V gene. The CDR3 totals 16 residues. The CDR3 spells CSVVRLEGRRGSEAFF. In DNA, the CDR3 is TGCAGCGTTGTTCGTCTAGAAGGCAGAAGGGGCTCTGAAGCTTTCTTT.

The rearrangement links TRBV29-1 to TRBJ2-3, with TRBD2 matching 7 bases. Per germline, CDR1 SQVTM and CDR2 ANQGSEA. The CDR3 sequence is 16 residues long. With 2 bases clipped from V and 0 bases from J, the junction kept 8 bases outside the gene matches. In nucleotides, the CDR3 is TGCAGCGTTGAATTAGGGGACTACCCTAGCACAGATACGCAGTATTTT. The encoded protein is CSVELGDYPSTDTQYF.

The genes are TRBV6-1 and TRBJ1-2, with D possibly matching TRBD1 (5 bases). The germline V and J ends were trimmed by 1 base and 3 bases, with 9 bases remaining between them. This CDR3 is built from 14 residues. The germline V gene encodes CDR1 MNHNS and CDR2 SASEGT. This CDR3 is CASSEGGGHYGYTF. CDR3 DNA sequence: TGTGCCAGCAGTGAAGGGGGCGGACACTATGGCTACACCTTC.

The CDR3 spells CASSLGIGLNSPLHF. DNA for the CDR3: TGTGCCAGCAGCTTAGGTATAGGTCTAAATTCACCCCTCCACTTT. V gene TRBV11-2 combines with J gene TRBJ1-6; D uncertain. CDR3 length: 15 residues. The germline V gene encodes CDR1 SGHAT and CDR2 FQNNGV. V was cut by 1 base and J by 7 bases, with 11 bases left in between. The complete variable domain, with remaining parts taken from reference TRBV11-2 and TRBJ1-6, reads EAGVAQSPRYKIIEKRQSVAFWCNPISGHATLYWYQQILGQGPKLLIQFQNNGVVDDSQLPKDRFSAERLKGVDSTLKIQPAKLEDSAVYLCASSLGIGLNSPLHFGNGTRLTVT.

The count of this clone is one. The CDR3 reads CASSLAGGMNSPLHF. In nucleotides, the CDR3 is TGTGCCAGCAGCCTAGCAGGGGGGATGAATTCACCCCTCCACTTT. The chain carries TRBV4-2 and TRBJ1-6, with 7 bases lining up with TRBD1. Germline V lookup: CDR1 LGHNA, CDR2 YNFKEQ. The CDR3 is made up of 15 amino acids. J was trimmed by 7 bases and V by 4 bases; bases with no gene match: 7.

The chain is built from TRBV2 and TRBJ1-5; D not resolved. Trimming cost V 3 bases and J 0 bases, with 12 bases left between them. Germline V gene data show CDR1 as SNHLY and CDR2 as FYNNEI. The CDR3 sequence is 16 residues long. This CDR3 reads CASSDVLANSNQPQHF. CDR3 DNA: TGTGCCAGCAGTGACGTCCTGGCCAATAGCAATCAGCCCCAGCATTTT.

V usage is TRBV2 and J usage is TRBJ1-1; a weak D match, TRBD1 (6 bases). Germline V gene data show CDR1 as SNHLY and CDR2 as FYNNEI. This CDR3 has 15 residues. The V end was cut by 7 bases, the J end by 1 base, with 16 bases between. The CDR3, as DNA: TGTGCCAGCAAGGAAAGGGGGTTTTCGAACACTGAAGCTTTCTTT. Translated: CASKERGFSNTEAFF.

This chain connects TRBV11-2 to TRBJ2-5, with 15 bases identical to TRBD2. Germline CDR1 reads SGHAT; CDR2 reads FQNNGV. V lost 5 bases to trimming and J lost 4 bases; unmatched junction nucleotides: 5. The CDR3 is made up of 16 amino acids. Here the CDR3 reads CASSPGLAGGSETQYF. Here the CDR3 DNA reads TGTGCCAGCAGCCCCGGACTAGCGGGAGGGTCAGAGACCCAGTACTTC.

The V call is TRBV7-2, the J call TRBJ2-1; perhaps TRBD1 as D (5 bases). V lost 1 base to trimming and J lost 6 bases, with 13 bases between them. Per germline, CDR1 SGHTA and CDR2 FQGNSA. The CDR3 consists of 15 residues. The CDR3 spells CASSLVGLYGNEQFF. The CDR3 DNA follows: TGTGCCAGCAGCTTAGTGGGGCTGTACGGCAATGAGCAGTTCTTC.

The chain recombines TRBV5-1 with TRBJ1-4; D remains unclear. Trimming shortened V by 0 bases and J by 8 bases, and 8 bases separated the two germline ends. Germline lookup yields CDR1 SGHRS and CDR2 YFSETQ. The CDR3 length is 13 residues. CDR3 sequence (DNA): TGCGCCAGCAGCTTGGAAGGGTCGGAAAAACTGTTTTTT. This translates into CASSLEGSEKLFF.

This chain joins TRBV27 and TRBJ2-5; TRBD2 matches 12 bases. Germline V gene data show CDR1 as MNHEY and CDR2 as SMNVEV (reference sequence). This CDR3 contains 18 residues. The V segment lost 2 bases and the J segment 0 bases; nucleotides outside the gene matches: 7. In DNA form, the CDR3 reads TGTGCCAGCAGTTTAAGGGCTAGCGGGGGGGAGTACCAAGAGACCCAGTACTTC. Its translation: CASSLRASGGEYQETQYF.

The genes are TRBV6-5 and TRBJ1-2; D is unresolved. The germline gives CDR1 MNHEY, CDR2 SVGAGI. The CDR3 extends over 15 amino acids. V was pared by 4 bases and J by 1 base, with 13 bases between. The CDR3 region has the DNA TGTGCCAGCAGTTCCGCGTCAGTCATTAACTATGGCTACACCTTC. This gives the protein CASSSASVINYGYTF.

The V call is TRBV7-2, the J call TRBJ1-4; 7 bases are shared with TRBD1. The CDR3 extends over 16 amino acids. Unmatched junction bases numbered 6, after V lost 1 base and J lost 4 bases. Germline V gene data show CDR1 as SGHTA and CDR2 as FQGNSA. The CDR3 sequence is CASSLDWDSRNEKLFF. DNA for the CDR3: TGTGCCAGCAGCTTAGACTGGGACAGTCGTAATGAAAAACTGTTTTTT. Using reference TRBV7-2 and TRBJ1-4 for the parts outside the CDR3, the full variable domain is GAGVSQSPSNKVTEKGKDVELRCDPISGHTALYWYRQSLGQGLEFLIYFQGNSAPDKSGLPSDRFSAERTGGSVSTLTIQRTQQEDSAVYLCASSLDWDSRNEKLFFGSGTQLSVL.

The CDR3 loop is CASSWGQANYEQYF. In DNA form, the CDR3 reads TGTGCCAGCAGCTGGGGACAGGCGAACTACGAGCAGTACTTC. The chain uses TRBV7-9 and TRBJ2-7, with 8 bases that match TRBD1. Per germline, CDR1 SEHNR and CDR2 FQNEAQ (reference sequence). J gave up 3 bases and V 4 bases, and 5 bases lay outside the gene matches. CDR3 length: 14 amino acids.

The chain has TRBV5-8 and TRBJ2-4; D tentatively fits TRBD1 or TRBD2 (5 bases each). This CDR3 spans 16 amino acids. V lost 2 bases and J lost 0, with 12 bases in between. The germline V gene encodes CDR1 SGHTS and CDR2 YDEGEE. The CDR3 DNA follows: TGTGCCAGCAGCTTTGTGAGGGGCCTAGCCAAAAACATTCAGTACTTC. Its translation is CASSFVRGLAKNIQYF.

The chain joins TRBV6-5 to TRBJ1-5; 7 nucleotides match TRBD1. This CDR3 is built from 16 residues. The V and J ends lost 4 bases and 3 bases, in that order; junction bases with no gene match: 9. CDR1 MNHEY and CDR2 SVGAGI come from the germline V gene. DNA of the CDR3: TGTGCCAGCAGTTCACAGGGGAACCTCAACAATCAGCCCCAGCATTTT. Translating gives CASSSQGNLNNQPQHF.

The gene calls are TRBV16 and TRBJ2-5; D is perhaps TRBD1 (7 bases). Germline CDR1 is KGHSY and CDR2 is FQNENV. With 2 bases removed from V and 3 bases from J, the gap between germline ends came to 10 bases. The CDR3 contains 14 residues. The CDR3 region has the DNA TGTGCCAGCAGCCAAGCGGGACAGAAAGAGACCCAGTACTTC. Translated: CASSQAGQKETQYF.

This rearrangement joins TRBV5-4 to TRBJ2-5; 7 bases match TRBD1. The CDR3 is 14 residues long. V lost 4 bases to trimming and J lost 4 bases; unmatched junction nucleotides: 7. In germline, CDR1 is SGHNT, CDR2 YYREEE (reference sequence). This chain's CDR3 is CASSLDRVRETQYF. CDR3 DNA sequence: TGTGCCAGCAGCCTAGACAGGGTCCGAGAGACCCAGTACTTC.

This clone showed up just a few times. This sequence joins TRBV18 and TRBJ2-3, with 11 bases fitting TRBD1. Germline values: CDR1 KGHSH, CDR2 LQKENI. The junction had 10 bases not matched to a gene; V was cut back by 5 bases and J by 0 bases. The length of the CDR3 is 18 residues. As DNA, the CDR3 is TGTGCCAGCTCAGACCGTCGGACAGGGGGCTTCAGCACAGATACGCAGTATTTT. Translation: CASSDRRTGGFSTDTQYF. The whole variable domain, filled in from reference TRBV18 and TRBJ2-3, reads NAGVMQNPRHLVRRRGQEARLRCSPMKGHSHVYWYRQLPEEGLKFMVYLQKENIIDESGMPKERFSAEFPKEGPSILRIQQVVRGDSAAYFCASSDRRTGGFSTDTQYFGPGTRLTVL.

The rearrangement joins TRBV27 to TRBJ2-7, with TRBD2 matching 7 bases. There are 13 residues in the CDR3. Germline V gives CDR1 MNHEY, CDR2 SMNVEV (reference sequence). V gave up 6 bases and J gave up 0 bases; unmatched junction bases: 2. The CDR3 loop is CASSLADSYEQYF. In nucleotides, the CDR3 is TGTGCCAGCAGCCTAGCGGACTCCTACGAGCAGTACTTC.

This chain joins TRBV28 and TRBJ1-4; the match to TRBD1 covers 9 bases. Germline V lookup: CDR1 MDHEN, CDR2 SYDVKM. J gave up 8 bases and V 3 bases, and 13 bases lay outside the gene matches. This CDR3 region has 17 residues. In DNA form, the CDR3 reads TGTGCCAGCAGTTTCTCCGGGACAGGGACGTCTGACGAAAAACTGTTTTTT. This codes for CASSFSGTGTSDEKLFF.

This chain joins TRBV5-1 and TRBJ2-5; tentatively, D is TRBD2 (6 bases). This CDR3 is built from 14 residues. Germline lookup yields CDR1 SGHRS and CDR2 YFSETQ. V lost 5 bases, J lost 5 bases, and 16 bases lay in between. The CDR3 reads CASRRGDGVETQYF. The DNA for the CDR3 is TGCGCCAGCAGACGCGGGGACGGGGTGGAGACCCAGTACTTC.

This sequence joins TRBV19 and TRBJ1-5; D unclear. V lost 6 bases and J 5 bases, leaving 8 bases between the germline ends. From germline, CDR1 is LNHDA and CDR2 SQIVND (reference sequence). The CDR3 length is 12 residues. In DNA, the CDR3 is TGTGCCAGTAGACGGTTTGATCAGCCCCAGCATTTT. Amino acid sequence: CASRRFDQPQHF.

The CDR3 sequence is CASSSTGMNTEAFF. The CDR3, as DNA: TGCGCCAGCAGCTCCACAGGGATGAACACTGAAGCTTTCTTT. This chain uses TRBV5-1 with TRBJ1-1; tentative D call: TRBD1 (6 bases). This CDR3 contains 14 residues. V was cut by 3 bases and J by 0 bases, with 9 bases left in between. CDR1 SGHRS and CDR2 YFSETQ come from the germline V gene. Together with reference TRBV5-1 and TRBJ1-1, the CDR3 gives the full variable domain: KAGVTQTPRYLIKTRGQQVTLSCSPISGHRSVSWYQQTPGQGLQFLFEYFSETQRNKGNFPGRFSGRQFSNSRSEMNVSTLELGDSALYLCASSSTGMNTEAFFGQGTRLTVV.

This clone was seen a few times. The chain links TRBV7-2 to TRBJ1-5; D remains ambiguous. Germline CDR1 is SGHTA and CDR2 is FQGNSA. V gave up 5 bases and J gave up 6 bases, with 11 bases separating them. CDR3 length equals 13 residues. This CDR3 reads CASSLMIGQPQHF. The CDR3 nucleotides read TGTGCCAGCAGCCTAATGATAGGTCAGCCCCAGCATTTT.

Regarding this clone: Other nucleotide sequences in the sample specify the same CDR3. This rearrangement joins TRBV6-5 to TRBJ2-3; the D gene is possibly TRBD2 (6 bases). The CDR3 is 14 residues long. V lost 5 bases and J 6 bases, leaving 15 bases between the germline ends. CDR1 is MNHEY and CDR2 is SVGAGI in the germline V gene. The CDR3 loop is CASSPDGRRDTQYF. CDR3 DNA sequence: TGTGCCAGCAGTCCCGACGGGAGAAGGGATACGCAGTATTTT.

The chain has TRBV6-1 and TRBJ1-5; weak D call: TRBD1 (5 bases). The germline V and J ends were trimmed by 5 bases and 5 bases, with 10 bases remaining between them. In germline, CDR1 is MNHNS, CDR2 SASEGT. The CDR3 length is 13 residues. The CDR3 DNA reads TGTGCCAGCAGTTATGGGGGATATCAGCCCCAGCATTTT. This translates into CASSYGGYQPQHF.